This paragraph reports one T cell receptor beta chain. The CDR3 spans 20 residues. The J segment lost 4 bases and the V segment lost 5 bases, leaving 20 bases of the junction unmatched. In germline, CDR1 is SGHVS, CDR2 FQNEAQ. The data derive from a study of technical replicates of blood from a few donors. Generated by immunoSEQ multiplex PCR, the TCRdb table keeps only in-frame clones and is missing some. Found here are about 70,000 clones, 80% to 95% of them singletons; the top ten hold roughly 4.3%. The chain is built from TRBV7-8 and TRBJ1-5, with 10 bases that match TRBD1. The sequenced sample was PBMCs. This clonotype originated in a human donor in good health. Some clones in this sample may be carry-over from other donors' samples. Written as DNA, the CDR3 is TGTGCCAGCAGCGCAGCTGCGGGGGGGACAGGGGTTGGTGGGAATCAGCCCCAGCATTTT. Translating gives CASSAAAGGTGVGGNQPQHF.